A single sample is the source of the 9 T cell receptor beta chains below, sequenced in a study of CD8+CD57+ T cells in acquired aplastic anemia. Selection for sequencing was limited to patients who had shown CD8+CD57+ cell expansion by flow cytometry. TCR beta VDJ and CDR3 were profiled, and genomic DNA was the template. One entry per CDR3 protein, called by TCRdb with MiXCR from the reads. The sample consists of about 180,000 distinct CDR3 sequences, roughly 65% of them appearing once. Sequenced sample: sorted CD4+, CD8+, or CD8+CD57+ T cells (not recorded which) from PBMCs. The receptors shown here come from a human donor with aplastic anemia.

The V and J genes are TRBV6-1 and TRBJ2-3, with 10 positions matching TRBD1. From germline, CDR1 is MNHNS and CDR2 SASEGT. The trim removed 6 bases at V and 4 bases at J, leaving 13 bases unmatched. The CDR3 contains 17 residues. CDR3 in amino acids: CASSQYTGTGDSDTQYF. CDR3 bases: TGTGCCAGCAGCCAATACACCGGGACAGGGGATTCAGATACGCAGTATTTT.

V is TRBV7-9 and J is TRBJ2-3, with unresolved D. V was shortened by 3 bases and J by 5 bases, with 9 bases between the two germline ends. This CDR3 spans 13 amino acids. Per germline, CDR1 SEHNR and CDR2 FQNEAQ (reference sequence). This CDR3 is CASSLSTIDTQYF. The DNA for the CDR3 is TGTGCCAGCAGCTTGAGTACCATAGATACGCAGTATTTT.

The chain joins TRBV20-1 to TRBJ1-2, with D unresolved. Germline CDR1 reads DFQATT; CDR2 reads SNEGSKA (reference sequence). The CDR3 contains 14 residues. The ends were cut back, 3 bases at V and 2 bases at J, with 13 bases in the middle. This chain's CDR3 is CSAREAGRNYGYTF. As DNA, the CDR3 is TGCAGTGCTAGGGAGGCAGGACGGAACTATGGCTACACCTTC.

V gene TRBV7-8 combines with J gene TRBJ1-1, with a weak D call TRBD1 (6 bases). CDR1 SGHVS and CDR2 FQNEAQ come from the germline V gene. CDR3 length: 13 amino acids. Trimming cost V 7 bases and J 1 base, with 10 bases left between them. CDR3 coding DNA: TGTGCCAGCACCCGGACAGCGAACACTGAAGCTTTCTTT. This translates into CASTRTANTEAFF.

This chain uses TRBV4-3 with TRBJ2-5; D call uncertain. This CDR3 spans 12 amino acids. Trimming stripped 0 bases from V and 7 bases from J, with 6 bases between. The germline CDR1 and CDR2 sequences are LGHNA and YSLEER. The chain's CDR3 is CASSQDTVTQYF. Written as DNA, the CDR3 is TGCGCCAGCAGCCAAGATACCGTGACCCAGTACTTC.

As regards this clonotype: Because the CDR3 is missing its conserved closing phenylalanine or tryptophan, this is likely a read error. This chain uses TRBV25-1 with TRBJ2-3; D is unclear. The germline CDR1 and CDR2 sequences are MGHDK and SYGVNS. CDR3 length equals 16 residues. V was shortened by 1 base and J by 3 bases, with 14 bases between the two germline ends. The CDR3, as DNA: TGTGCCAGCAGTGAATTCCGGCGTCGAGGAACAGATACGCAGTATCTT. Its translation: CASSEFRRRGTDTQYL.

The chain carries TRBV12-3 or TRBV12-4 and TRBJ1-1, with D tentatively TRBD1 (5 bases). The CDR3 extends over 16 amino acids. V lost 5 bases, J lost 3 bases, and 19 bases lay in between. The CDR3: CASSHPIAGPDTEAFF. The CDR3 nucleotides read TGTGCCAGCAGTCACCCTATTGCAGGGCCGGACACTGAAGCTTTCTTT.

This sequence joins TRBV20-1 and TRBJ2-7, with a possible D match to TRBD2 (6 bases). CDR3 length: 14 residues. Germline V gene data show CDR1 as DFQATT and CDR2 as SNEGSKA (reference sequence). Trimming pared 3 bases from V and 5 bases from J, leaving 17 bases between. The DNA of the CDR3 is TGCAGTGCTAGTCCGGCAGGAGGGCTAAACGAGCAGTACTTC. Protein product: CSASPAGGLNEQYF.

The rearrangement joins TRBV5-6 to TRBJ1-2; possibly TRBD1 for D (6 bases). The V gene's germline CDR1 is SGHDT and CDR2 YYEEEE. V dropped 4 bases and J dropped 6 bases, with 10 bases sitting between them. The CDR3 sequence is 12 residues long. The CDR3 sequence: CASSRGGHGYTF. Written as DNA, the CDR3 is TGTGCCAGCAGCAGGGGGGGTCATGGCTACACCTTC.